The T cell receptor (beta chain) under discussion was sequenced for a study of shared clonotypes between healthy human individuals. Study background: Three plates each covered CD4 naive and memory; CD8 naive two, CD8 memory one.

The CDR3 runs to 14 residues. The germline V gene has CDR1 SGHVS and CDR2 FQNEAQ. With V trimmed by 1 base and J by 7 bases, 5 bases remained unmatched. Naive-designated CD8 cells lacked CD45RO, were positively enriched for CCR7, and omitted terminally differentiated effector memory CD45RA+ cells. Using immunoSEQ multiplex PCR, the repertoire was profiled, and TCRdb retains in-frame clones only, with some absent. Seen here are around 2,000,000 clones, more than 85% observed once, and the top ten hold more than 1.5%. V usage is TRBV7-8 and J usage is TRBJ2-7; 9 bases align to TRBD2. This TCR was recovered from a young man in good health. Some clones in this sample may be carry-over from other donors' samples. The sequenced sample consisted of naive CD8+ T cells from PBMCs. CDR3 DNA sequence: TGTGCCAGCAGCTTAGGCGGGAGGGCCTTTGAGCAGTACTTC. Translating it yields CASSLGGRAFEQYF.